The 8 T cell receptor beta chains presented below share a single source sample, sequenced in a study of blood T cell repertoires in COVID-19. Method: immunoSEQ multiplex PCR; TCRdb's copy keeps in-frame clones and lacks some. Altogether about 400,000 clones are present, about 90% being singletons, with the ten largest covering 0.95% to 1.5%. The sample comprised peripheral blood. All receptors come from a man aged 40-55 years with acute or convalescent COVID-19.

This rearrangement joins TRBV28 to TRBJ2-1; 8 positions agree with TRBD2. Germline V gene sequence: CDR1 MDHEN, CDR2 SYDVKM. The CDR3 extends over 14 amino acids. With V trimmed by 6 bases and J by 7 bases, 8 bases remained unmatched. CDR3 bases: TGTGCCAGCAGGAGCGGGGGCAGTCGGAATGAGCAGTTCTTC. Translated: CASRSGGSRNEQFF.

V usage is TRBV4-1 and J usage is TRBJ2-7; D not certain. The V and J ends lost 1 base and 5 bases respectively, with 9 bases between them. CDR1 and CDR2 from the germline V gene are MGHRA and YSYEKL. This CDR3 spans 13 amino acids. Written as DNA, the CDR3 is TGCGCCAGCAGCCAAGGTACGGGTGACGAGCAGTACTTC. This translates into CASSQGTGDEQYF.

V is TRBV5-1 and J is TRBJ2-5, with 11 bases fitting TRBD1. V lost 4 bases to trimming and J lost 1 base; unmatched junction nucleotides: 3. The CDR3 is made up of 15 amino acids. Germline V gene lookup returns CDR1 SGHRS and CDR2 YFSETQ. The CDR3 DNA reads TGCGCCAGCAGCCGGGGACAGGGGGTCCAAGAGACCCAGTACTTC. Its translation is CASSRGQGVQETQYF.

The gene calls are TRBV6-6 and TRBJ1-5; D might be TRBD1 (5 bases). Germline V gives CDR1 MNHNY, CDR2 SVGAGI (reference sequence). CDR3 length equals 16 residues. Trimming cost V 0 bases and J 0 bases, with 9 bases left between them. The CDR3 here is CASSYSQQGSNQPQHF. The CDR3 nucleotides are TGTGCCAGCAGTTACTCACAGCAGGGTAGCAATCAGCCCCAGCATTTT.

V usage is TRBV4-1 and J usage is TRBJ1-5; D is ambiguous. V was cut by 2 bases and J by 0 bases, with 11 bases left in between. CDR1 is MGHRA and CDR2 is YSYEKL in the germline V gene. This CDR3 comprises 16 residues. This chain's CDR3 is CASSQSYYRSNQPQHF. DNA of the CDR3: TGCGCCAGCAGCCAATCATACTACCGTAGCAATCAGCCCCAGCATTTT.

This chain links TRBV4-3 with TRBJ1-6, with D uncertain. Trimming shortened V by 3 bases and J by 8 bases, and 11 bases separated the two germline ends. The V gene's germline CDR1 is LGHNA and CDR2 YSLEER. The CDR3 is 14 amino acids. The CDR3, as DNA: TGCGCCAGCAGCCAGGGAGCGGTGGATTCACCCCTCCACTTT. It translates to CASSQGAVDSPLHF.

The genes are TRBV5-1 and TRBJ2-7; D gene unclear. Deletions cut 4 bases from V and 5 bases from J, with 10 bases between. CDR1 and CDR2 (germline): SGHRS, YFSETQ. There are 12 residues in the CDR3. CDR3 in DNA: TGCGCCAGCAGCAACCTAGAGAACGAGCAGTACTTC. This codes for CASSNLENEQYF.

The chain recombines TRBV10-3 with TRBJ1-2; D remains unclear. With 4 bases removed from V and 0 bases from J, the gap between germline ends came to 15 bases. CDR3 length equals 16 residues. CDR1 is ENHRY and CDR2 is SYGVKD in the germline V gene. CDR3 protein: CAISAQNPLSNYGYTF. The DNA for the CDR3 is TGTGCCATCAGTGCCCAGAACCCCCTCTCTAACTATGGCTACACCTTC.